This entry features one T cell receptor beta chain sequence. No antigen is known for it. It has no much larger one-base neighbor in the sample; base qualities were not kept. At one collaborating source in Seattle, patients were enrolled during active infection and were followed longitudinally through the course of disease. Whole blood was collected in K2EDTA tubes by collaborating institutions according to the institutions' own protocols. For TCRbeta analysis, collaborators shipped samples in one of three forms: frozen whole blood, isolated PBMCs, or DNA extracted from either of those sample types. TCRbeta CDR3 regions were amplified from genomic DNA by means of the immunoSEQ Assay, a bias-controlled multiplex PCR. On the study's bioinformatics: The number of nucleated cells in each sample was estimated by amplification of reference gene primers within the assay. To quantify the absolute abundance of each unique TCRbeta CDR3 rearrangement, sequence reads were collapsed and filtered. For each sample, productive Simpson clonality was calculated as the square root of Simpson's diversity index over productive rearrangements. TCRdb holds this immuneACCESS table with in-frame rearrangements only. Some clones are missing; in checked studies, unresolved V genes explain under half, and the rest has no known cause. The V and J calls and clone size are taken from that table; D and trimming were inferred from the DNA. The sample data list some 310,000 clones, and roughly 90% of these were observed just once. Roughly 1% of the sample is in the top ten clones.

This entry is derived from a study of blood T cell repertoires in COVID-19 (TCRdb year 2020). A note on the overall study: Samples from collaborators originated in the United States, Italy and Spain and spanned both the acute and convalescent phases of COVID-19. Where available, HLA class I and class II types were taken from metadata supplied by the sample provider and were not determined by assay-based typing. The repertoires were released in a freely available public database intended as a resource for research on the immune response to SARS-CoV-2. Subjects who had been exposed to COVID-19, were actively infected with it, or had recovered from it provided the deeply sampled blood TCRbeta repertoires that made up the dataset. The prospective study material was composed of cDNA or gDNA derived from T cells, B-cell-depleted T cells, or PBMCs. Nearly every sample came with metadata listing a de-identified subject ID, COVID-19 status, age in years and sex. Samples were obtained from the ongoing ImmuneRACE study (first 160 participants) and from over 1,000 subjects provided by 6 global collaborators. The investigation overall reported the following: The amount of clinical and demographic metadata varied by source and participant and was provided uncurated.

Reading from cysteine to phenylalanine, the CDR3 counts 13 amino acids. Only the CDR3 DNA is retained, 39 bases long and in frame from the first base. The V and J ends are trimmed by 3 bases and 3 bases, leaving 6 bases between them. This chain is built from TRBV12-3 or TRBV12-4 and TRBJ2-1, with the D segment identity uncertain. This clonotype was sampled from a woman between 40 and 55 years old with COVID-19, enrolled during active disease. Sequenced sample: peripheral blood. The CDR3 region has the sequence CASSLGVYNEQFF. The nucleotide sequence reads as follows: TGTGCCAGCAGTTTGGGCGTCTACAATGAGCAGTTCTTC.